Below are 13 T cell receptor beta chains sequenced from a single sample in a study of shared clonotypes between healthy human individuals. Libraries were prepared by immunoSEQ multiplex PCR; TCRdb keeps only in-frame clonotypes and omits some of them. The sample contains approximately 720,000 clones, approximately 90% of which appear only once. Terminally differentiated effector memory CD45RA+ cells were excluded by CCR7 positive selection of CD45RO-negative cells. Sequenced: naive CD8+ T cells sorted from blood. These receptors were taken from a young man in good health.

This clone was seen just once. In DNA form, the CDR3 reads TGTGCCAGCAGCATCGGACGGACCTCTGGAAACACCATATATTTT. Its protein is CASSIGRTSGNTIYF. The chain employs TRBV7-8 and TRBJ1-3; D ambiguous. V lost 5 bases, J lost 0 bases, and 11 bases lay in between. Per germline, CDR1 SGHVS and CDR2 FQNEAQ. This CDR3 comprises 15 residues.

The V gene is TRBV7-6, the J gene TRBJ2-1; no definite D call. Germline-derived CDR1 and CDR2 are SGHVS and FNYEAQ. The V and J ends lost 5 bases and 10 bases respectively, with 12 bases between them. The length of the CDR3 is 12 residues. In DNA form, the CDR3 reads TGTGCCAGCAGCCCCATAGGAACCGAGCAGTTCTTC. Protein sequence: CASSPIGTEQFF.

This sequence joins TRBV15 and TRBJ1-2; the D gene is possibly TRBD1 (5 bases). V lost 7 bases and J 4 bases, leaving 10 bases between the germline ends. Germline CDR1 reads LNHNV; CDR2 reads YYDKDF (reference sequence). CDR3 length equals 12 residues. The CDR3, as DNA: TGTGCCACCATTGACAGCGGCTATGGCTACACCTTC. Translating gives CATIDSGYGYTF.

V and J are TRBV28 and TRBJ2-1, with 7 bases matching TRBD2. Germline V CDR1 and CDR2: MDHEN, SYDVKM. V lost 5 bases to trimming and J lost 5 bases; unmatched junction nucleotides: 3. The CDR3 is made up of 13 amino acids. The CDR3 sequence: CASSTGLNNEQFF. In DNA form, the CDR3 reads TGTGCCAGCAGTACGGGACTAAACAATGAGCAGTTCTTC.

In the case of this clone: One junction end disagrees with the germline gene, perhaps due to a read error. Other DNA sequences in this sample translate to the same CDR3. The V and J genes are TRBV7-9 and TRBJ1-1; TRBD1 might be the D (5 bases). CDR1 and CDR2 (germline): SEHNR, FQNEAQ (reference sequence). The CDR3 has 18 amino acids. The DNA for the CDR3 is TGTGCCAGTAGCTTATCGAGGGGTATGGGGTTCGTGAACACTGAAGCTTTCTTT. The encoded protein is CASSLSRGMGFVNTEAFF.

This clone was detected once. V usage is TRBV19 and J usage is TRBJ2-1; TRBD2 matches at 11 bases. The CDR3 extends over 15 amino acids. Germline V lookup: CDR1 LNHDA, CDR2 SQIVND (reference sequence). The ends lost 3 bases at V and 8 bases at J; junction bases unmatched: 6. The CDR3 DNA sequence: TGTGCCAGTAGTATCCCGACTAGCGGGATTGATGAGCAGTTCTTC. Translation: CASSIPTSGIDEQFF.

This chain joins TRBV7-6 and TRBJ2-1; D uncertain. The V end was cut by 2 bases, the J end by 5 bases, with 7 bases between. This CDR3 is 13 amino acids long. Germline V gene data show CDR1 as SGHVS and CDR2 as FNYEAQ. The CDR3 reads CASSLQPNNEQFF. DNA of the CDR3: TGTGCCAGCAGCTTACAACCTAACAATGAGCAGTTCTTC.

The CDR3 region is CASSISTSGNEQFF. The CDR3 coding sequence is TGTGCCAGCAGCATATCGACTAGCGGGAATGAGCAGTTCTTC. The rearrangement joins TRBV7-6 to TRBJ2-1, with 10 bases matching TRBD2. This CDR3 is 14 amino acids long. V was pared by 5 bases and J by 7 bases, with 5 bases of the junction left unmatched. From germline, CDR1 is SGHVS and CDR2 FNYEAQ.

The gene calls are TRBV28 and TRBJ2-3, with 9 bases fitting TRBD2. The V gene end was trimmed by 5 bases and the J gene end by 2 bases; junction bases not matched to a gene: 5. This CDR3 is built from 15 residues. Germline V gives CDR1 MDHEN, CDR2 SYDVKM. CDR3 protein: CASSPLAGDTDTQYF. The CDR3 DNA reads as TGTGCCAGCAGTCCCTTAGCGGGAGACACAGATACGCAGTATTTT.

This CDR3 is CASSLGARGNTIYF. DNA of the CDR3: TGTGCCAGCAGCTTGGGGGCGCGGGGAAACACCATATATTTT. The chain employs TRBV13 and TRBJ1-3; tentatively, D is TRBD1 (6 bases). CDR1 PRHDT and CDR2 FYEKMQ come from the germline V gene (reference sequence). The CDR3 has 14 residues. The V gene lost 3 bases and the J gene lost 4 bases, with 10 bases spanning the gap.

The CDR3 DNA follows: TGTGCCATCAGTGGACGGGACTCCTACGAGCAGTACTTC. Its protein product is CAISGRDSYEQYF. The chain combines TRBV10-3 with TRBJ2-7, with a tentative D call TRBD2 (5 bases). Germline-derived CDR1 and CDR2 are ENHRY and SYGVKD. This CDR3 contains 13 residues. V shed 4 bases and J shed 0 bases, with 7 bases lying between them.

The rearrangement uses TRBV5-6 and TRBJ1-1; 7 bases align to TRBD1. This CDR3 spans 16 amino acids. J was trimmed by 0 bases and V by 4 bases; bases with no gene match: 9. CDR1 is SGHDT, CDR2 YYEEEE, per germline. The chain's CDR3 is CASSPPSTGMNTEAFF. Here the CDR3 DNA reads TGTGCCAGCAGCCCCCCCTCGACAGGGATGAACACTGAAGCTTTCTTT.

This clone has a single count. J is TRBJ2-5 and V is TRBV7-6, with TRBD2 matching 8 bases. V lost 1 base, J lost 3 bases, and 10 bases stayed unmatched. The CDR3 consists of 17 residues. Germline V lookup: CDR1 SGHVS, CDR2 FNYEAQ. This chain's CDR3 is CASSLGRGAGAEETQYF. CDR3 coding DNA: TGTGCCAGCAGCTTAGGGAGGGGAGCGGGAGCCGAAGAGACCCAGTACTTC.